A selection of T cell receptor beta chains follows, all from one sample in a study of OX40 agonist ivuxolimab in advanced cancers. Only in-frame clones appear in the TCRdb table, and some are missing; sequencing was by immunoSEQ multiplex PCR. The table has approximately 100,000 clones, 70% to 90% seen once. Material: CD4+ or CD8+ T cells sorted from blood, obtained in a trial of the OX40 agonist ivuxolimab. These receptors came from an adult with an advanced solid tumor such as melanoma, head and neck, liver or kidney cancer. The CDR3 runs from the conserved cysteine through the conserved F or W.

v_gene	j_gene	CDR3aa
TRBV19	TRBJ1-2	CASTRTAKGDYGYTF
TRBV7-3	TRBJ1-1	CASSRQGAANTEAFF
TRBV27	TRBJ2-1	CASRLHRVSFNEQFF
TRBV19	TRBJ1-5	CASSIILRGAKPQHF
TRBV29-1	TRBJ2-7	CSVGQGLWGEQYF
TRBV10-3	TRBJ2-2	CAISGGAGNTGELFF
TRBV6-1	TRBJ1-3	CASSGDNGNTIYF
TRBV5-4	TRBJ2-5	CASSRDRVETQYF
TRBV5-4	TRBJ2-7	CASSLQQGAYEQYF
TRBV28	TRBJ1-5	CASSPVNQPQHF
TRBV2	TRBJ1-5	CASSRQEGNQPQHF
TRBV2	TRBJ2-7	CASSEWTASGRQYF
TRBV7-3	TRBJ2-7	CASSPGGQYEQYF
TRBV19	TRBJ2-1	CASSPLGGGFYNEQFF
TRBV5-1	TRBJ1-3	CASSGGASGNTIYF
TRBV2	TRBJ2-5	CASSEYGQGGETQYF
TRBV14	TRBJ1-1	CASSQSTEAFF
TRBV29-1	TRBJ1-2	CSAQGGGNYGYTF
TRBV27	TRBJ2-1	CASSFVWAPNNSYNEQFF
TRBV6-1	TRBJ1-3	CASRTTLISGNTIYF
TRBV5-1	TRBJ1-4	CASSSGTADEKLFF
TRBV7-2	TRBJ2-7	CASSLEGPYEQYF
TRBV5-1	TRBJ2-7	CASTSGVVGVSYEQYF
TRBV7-3	TRBJ1-2	CASSPLPGLVYGYTF
TRBV6-1	TRBJ1-4	CASSDRLGGNNEKLFF
TRBV7-9	TRBJ1-5	CASSQDSRGGNQPQHF
TRBV19	TRBJ1-2	CASSIRGREDGYTF
TRBV2	TRBJ2-7	CASSGTGMFNEQYF
TRBV18	TRBJ2-1	CASSPPQASGNNEQFF
TRBV18	TRBJ2-3	CASSPPGADTQYF
TRBV10-3	TRBJ1-2	CAIRTPTGVTGYGYTF
TRBV6-5	TRBJ1-4	CASSEWDRLEKLFF
TRBV6-5	TRBJ2-7	CASSYQPAVSYEQYF
TRBV7-9	TRBJ2-7	CASSLQGPSYEQYF
TRBV6-5	TRBJ1-2	CASSLRGAGGRGYTF
TRBV28	TRBJ1-2	CASTTTEGVTVYGYTF
TRBV5-1	TRBJ2-2	CASSSTSGGALPGELFF
TRBV5-4	TRBJ2-1	CASSLGLAGYNEQFF
TRBV7-2	TRBJ2-5	CASSLMGLAGALTRETQYF
TRBV18	TRBJ2-5	CASSSQLGQGQETQYF
TRBV19	TRBJ2-3	CASGTESSDTQYF
TRBV10-3	TRBJ2-7	CAVRGLAASYEQYF
TRBV5-6	TRBJ2-1	CASSIDRSSYNEQFF
TRBV6-1	TRBJ1-2	CASREYLQTPNYGYTF
TRBV7-9	TRBJ1-4	CASSRQAEKLFF
TRBV4-1	TRBJ1-2	CASSPGTTNYGYTF